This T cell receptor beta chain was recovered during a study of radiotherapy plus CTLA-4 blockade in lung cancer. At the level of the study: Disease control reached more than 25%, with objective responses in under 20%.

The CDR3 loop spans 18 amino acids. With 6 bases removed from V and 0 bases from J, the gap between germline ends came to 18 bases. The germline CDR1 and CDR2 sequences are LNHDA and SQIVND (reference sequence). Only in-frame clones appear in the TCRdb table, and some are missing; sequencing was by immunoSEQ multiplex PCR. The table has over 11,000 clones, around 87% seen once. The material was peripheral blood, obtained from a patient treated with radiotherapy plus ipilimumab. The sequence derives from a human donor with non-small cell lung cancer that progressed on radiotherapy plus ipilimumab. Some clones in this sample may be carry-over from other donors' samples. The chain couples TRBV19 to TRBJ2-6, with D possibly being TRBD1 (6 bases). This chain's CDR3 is CASSWPWTVFSGANVLTF. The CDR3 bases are TGTGCCAGTAGCTGGCCCTGGACAGTCTTCTCTGGGGCCAACGTCCTGACTTTC.